This is a list of T cell receptor beta chains from one sample in a study of T cell repertoires in cytomegalovirus infection. Each CDR3 protein is one row after TCRdb ran MiXCR on the reads. Altogether roughly 760,000 distinct CDR3 sequences are present, under 40% being singletons, with the ten largest covering more than 2.5%. Sequenced sample: PBMCs. The receptors stem from a human donor in good health (CMV status not recorded). Some clones in this sample may be carry-over from other donors' samples. Both conserved end residues are part of each CDR3. The order of the fields is CDR3 length, J gene, clone size, D gene, V gene, CDR3 protein, CDR3 DNA. D genes are given only for firm matches. The size of a clone is reported for some rows only, either as once, few or many, or as a class for expanded clones.

>15|TRBJ2-2|-|-|TRBV3-1
CASSPWGGPTGELFF
TGTGCCAGCAGTCCGTGGGGGGGGCCCACCGGGGAGCTGTTTTTT
>15|TRBJ1-1|-|-|TRBV28
CASSSYWISAAEAFF
TGTGCCAGCAGTTCCTACTGGATTTCGGCCGCTGAAGCTTTCTTT
>12|TRBJ1-4|-|-|TRBV28
CASSLSLRKLFF
TGTGCCAGCAGTTTATCATTACGGAAACTGTTTTTT
>15|TRBJ2-1|-|-|TRBV7-2
CASNSRGVPYNEQFF
TGTGCCAGCAACTCCCGGGGAGTCCCCTACAATGAGCAGTTCTTC
>11|TRBJ2-1|once|-|TRBV29-1
CSVGPRREQFF
TGCAGCGTTGGTCCCCGCCGGGAGCAGTTCTTC
>16|TRBJ2-1|-|TRBD1|TRBV6-4
CAGGQGPLGWYNEQFF
TGTGCCGGGGGACAGGGGCCCCTGGGATGGTACAATGAGCAGTTCTTC
>14|TRBJ1-1|-|-|TRBV2
CASSRQSMGTEAFF
TGTGCCAGCAGCAGACAGAGTATGGGCACTGAAGCTTTCTTT
>17|TRBJ1-5|many|TRBD1|TRBV7-2
CASSSKPGQGRNQPQHF
TGTGCCAGCAGCTCAAAACCGGGACAGGGGCGCAATCAGCCCCAGCATTTT
>15|TRBJ2-7|-|-|TRBV11-2
CASSLEDLVSYEQYF
TGTGCCAGCAGCTTAGAGGACCTAGTTTCCTACGAGCAGTACTTC
>14|TRBJ2-1|-|-|TRBV11-3
CASSKDQTYNEQFF
TGTGCCAGCAGTAAGGACCAGACCTACAATGAGCAGTTCTTC
>14|TRBJ1-5|-|-|TRBV6-6
CASSYSEGVQPQHF
TGTGCCAGCAGTTACTCGGAGGGGGTTCAGCCCCAGCATTTT
>14|TRBJ2-1|-|TRBD1|TRBV6-5
CASSYSQGAYEQFF
TGTGCAAGCAGTTACTCGCAGGGGGCTTATGAGCAGTTCTTC
>15|TRBJ2-2|-|-|TRBV20-1
CSARRDNLNTGELFF
TGCAGTGCTAGGAGGGACAACCTGAACACCGGGGAGCTGTTTTTT
>16|TRBJ2-1|-|TRBD2|TRBV7-2
CASSAGLAGAYKEQLF
TGTGCCAGCAGCGCCGGACTAGCGGGAGCCTACAAGGAGCAGTTATTC
>18|TRBJ2-3|many|TRBD2|TRBV7-3
CASSLHGGGPPSTDTQYF
TGTGCCAGCAGCTTACATGGCGGGGGACCCCCTAGCACAGATACGCAGTATTTT
>14|TRBJ2-3|few|TRBD2|TRBV20-1
CSARDGTSGDTQYF
TGCAGTGCTAGAGATGGGACTAGCGGAGATACGCAGTATTTT
>12|TRBJ1-6|-|-|TRBV20-1
CSARDRNSPLHF
TGCAGTGCTAGAGATCGAAACTCACCCCTCCACTTT
>15|TRBJ1-4|-|-|TRBV19
CASSALRDMTEKLFF
TGTGCCAGTAGCGCACTCCGGGACATGACTGAAAAACTGTTTTTT
>14|TRBJ2-3|-|TRBD2|TRBV29-1
CSGGGSGGTDTQYF
TGCAGCGGGGGCGGGAGTGGTGGCACAGATACGCAGTATTTT
>12|TRBJ2-2|-|-|TRBV12-3/TRBV12-4
CASSFGGRELFF
TGTGCCAGCAGTTTTGGGGGCCGGGAGCTGTTTTTT
>12|TRBJ2-3|few|-|TRBV5-1
CASRNELDTQYF
TGCGCCAGCAGGAATGAGTTGGATACGCAGTATTTT
>15|TRBJ2-7|few|TRBD1|TRBV6-1
CASTEDRAGGYEQYF
TGTGCCAGCACCGAAGACAGGGCTGGGGGTTACGAGCAGTACTTC
>16|TRBJ2-5|-|TRBD1|TRBV7-7
CASSPQPQGARETQYF
TGTGCTAGCAGCCCCCAACCCCAGGGGGCGAGGGAGACCCAGTACTTC
>16|TRBJ2-7|-|-|TRBV7-9
CASSSPPTGASYEQYF
TGTGCCAGCAGCTCTCCGCCCACGGGGGCATCCTACGAGCAGTACTTC
>13|TRBJ2-7|-|TRBD2|TRBV5-4
CASSTPGTTEQYF
TGTGCCAGCAGCACTCCCGGGACTACCGAGCAGTACTTC
>15|TRBJ1-6|many|-|TRBV4-1
CASSQHRQGSSPLHF
TGCGCCAGCAGCCAACATCGCCAGGGGAGTTCACCCCTCCACTTT
>12|TRBJ1-6|few|-|TRBV5-1
CASKSGNSPLHF
TGCGCCAGCAAGTCCGGCAATTCACCCCTCCACTTT
>13|TRBJ2-1|few|-|TRBV7-2
CASSLAGGPGQFF
TGTGCCAGCAGCTTAGCCGGGGGGCCTGGGCAGTTCTTC
>16|TRBJ2-2|few|-|TRBV7-7
CASSRFRFANTGELFF
TGTGCTAGCAGCAGATTCCGGTTCGCGAACACCGGGGAGCTGTTTTTT
>21|TRBJ2-7|-|TRBD2|TRBV28
CASSLPTGEGTSGRSSYEQYF
TGTGCCAGCAGTTTACCGACAGGGGAAGGGACTAGCGGGAGGAGCTCCTACGAGCAGTACTTC
>15|TRBJ1-5|-|-|TRBV6-1
CASSETWFSNQPQHF
TGTGCCAGCAGTGAGACTTGGTTTAGCAATCAGCCCCAGCATTTT
>16|TRBJ1-5|once|-|TRBV20-1
CSATWRVVGSTGPQHF
TGCAGTGCTACGTGGAGAGTGGTGGGAAGTACGGGGCCCCAGCATTTT
>16|TRBJ2-1|few|-|TRBV7-2
CASSPQGGAVNNEQFF
TGTGCCAGCAGCCCACAGGGAGGTGCTGTTAACAATGAGCAGTTCTTC
>15|TRBJ1-3|-|-|TRBV6-2/TRBV6-3
CASSYGSLSGNTIYF
TGTGCCAGCAGTTACGGGAGCCTCTCTGGAAACACCATATATTTT
>18|TRBJ2-6|-|-|TRBV19
CASSIARTRDSGANVLTF
TGTGCCAGTAGTATAGCCCGGACACGAGACTCTGGGGCCAACGTCCTGACTTTC
>17|TRBJ2-6|few|-|TRBV25-1
CASSDSASSSGANVLTF
TGTGCCAGCAGTGATTCGGCCAGCAGCTCTGGGGCCAACGTCCTGACTTTC
>13|TRBJ2-7|-|-|TRBV20-1
CSAAPENPYEQYF
TGCAGTGCTGCCCCAGAAAACCCATACGAGCAGTACTTC
>13|TRBJ2-7|-|-|TRBV20-1
CSASSSQCYEQYF
TGCAGTGCTAGTTCGTCGCAGTGCTACGAGCAGTACTTC
>14|TRBJ1-1|-|-|TRBV6-2/TRBV6-3
CASSYSRDRLGAFF
TGTGCCAGCAGTTACTCCCGCGACAGACTCGGGGCTTTCTTT
>13|TRBJ2-5|-|-|TRBV28
CASSFWGVETQYF
TGTGCCAGCAGTTTTTGGGGTGTTGAGACCCAGTACTTC
>14|TRBJ2-3|-|-|TRBV18
CASSPPISTDTQYF
TGTGCCAGCTCACCACCCATTTCCACAGATACGCAGTATTTT
>17|TRBJ1-6|few|TRBD1|TRBV7-3
CASSLQFRGPDGSPLHF
TGTGCCAGCAGCTTACAGTTCAGGGGGCCCGATGGTTCACCCCTCCACTTT
>12|TRBJ2-3|-|-|TRBV6-1
CASLGGTDTQYF
TGTGCCAGCCTCGGTGGCACAGATACGCAGTATTTT
>15|TRBJ2-1|-|TRBD2|TRBV2
CASSSLAGGVNEQFF
TGTGCCAGCAGTTCCCTAGCGGGAGGGGTCAATGAGCAGTTCTTC
>14|TRBJ1-5|many|-|TRBV24-1
CATSRAGAGQPQHF
TGTGCCACCTCAAGGGCGGGGGCAGGGCAGCCCCAGCATTTT
>15|TRBJ1-2|few|-|TRBV2
CASRDGRRSSNGYTF
TGTGCCAGCAGGGACGGACGGAGGAGCTCAAATGGCTACACCTTC
>15|TRBJ2-7|many|-|TRBV28
CASSSGALGSYEQYF
TGTGCCAGCAGTTCCGGGGCGCTCGGATCTTACGAGCAGTACTTC
>15|TRBJ2-7|-|TRBD1|TRBV25-1
CASSDPGQGRNEQYF
TGTGCCAGCAGTGACCCCGGACAGGGGAGGAACGAGCAGTACTTC
>21|TRBJ2-1|-|TRBD1|TRBV18
CASSPLAGTGYQSGSYNEQFF
TGTGCCAGCTCACCCTTGGCCGGGACAGGGTACCAATCGGGCTCCTACAATGAGCAGTTCTTC
>13|TRBJ1-2|-|-|TRBV6-6
CASSYSYSHGYTF
TGTGCCAGCAGTTACTCGTACAGTCATGGCTACACCTTC
>15|TRBJ1-4|many|-|TRBV12-3/TRBV12-4
CASSLATGYGEKLFF
TGTGCCAGCAGTTTAGCGACAGGTTATGGTGAAAAACTGTTTTTT
>13|TRBJ1-2|-|-|TRBV27
CASSYRDGYGYTF
TGTGCCAGCAGCTACAGGGACGGCTATGGCTACACCTTC
>17|TRBJ1-3|-|-|TRBV12-3/TRBV12-4
CASSPAWGANSGNTIYF
TGTGCCAGCAGTCCCGCATGGGGGGCTAACTCTGGAAACACCATATATTTT